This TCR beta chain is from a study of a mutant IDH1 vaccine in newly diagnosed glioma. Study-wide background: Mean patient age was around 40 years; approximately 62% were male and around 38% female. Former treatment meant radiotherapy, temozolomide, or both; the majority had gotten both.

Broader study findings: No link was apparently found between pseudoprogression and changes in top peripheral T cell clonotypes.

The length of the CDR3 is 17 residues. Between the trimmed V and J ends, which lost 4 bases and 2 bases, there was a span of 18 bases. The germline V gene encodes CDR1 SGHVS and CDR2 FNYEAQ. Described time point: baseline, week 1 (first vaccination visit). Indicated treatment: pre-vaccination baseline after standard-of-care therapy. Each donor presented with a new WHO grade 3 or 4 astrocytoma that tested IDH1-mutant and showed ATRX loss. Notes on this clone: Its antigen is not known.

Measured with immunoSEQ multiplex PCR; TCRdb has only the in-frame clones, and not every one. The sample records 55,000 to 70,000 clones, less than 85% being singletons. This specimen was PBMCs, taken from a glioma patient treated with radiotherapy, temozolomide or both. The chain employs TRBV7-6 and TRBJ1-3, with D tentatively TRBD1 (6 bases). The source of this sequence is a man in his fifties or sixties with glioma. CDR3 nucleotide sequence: TGTGCCAGCAGCTCGGCCGCAGGGGAATTAACTGGAAACACCATATATTTT. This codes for CASSSAAGELTGNTIYF.